Given below is one TCR beta chain in context. The antigen is unknown. The data originate from a study of cytomegalovirus exposure and HLA in healthy donors. Broader study findings: Judged likely to be a sequencing artifact was a cluster of highly shared sequence variants. In an earlier analysis, productive rearrangement rates for most beta V segments clustered near 87% or 30%. HLA alleles showed associations with 16,951 TCR beta sequences in a later analysis, at a 0.05 false discovery rate. Some TCR beta chains (164 of them) were listed as cytomegalovirus-associated.

It was with 60 Vbeta and 13 Jbeta primers that the PCR ran. TCRdb's copy holds only in-frame clones and misses some; the assay was immunoSEQ multiplex PCR. The table records 100,000 to 150,000 clones, roughly 85% of them present only once. Per germline, CDR1 DFQATT and CDR2 SNEGSKA (reference sequence). V was clipped by 6 bases and J by 7 bases, with 12 bases between them. The CDR3 length is 11 residues. The sample comprised PBMCs. The clonotype originates from a woman in her thirties or forties in good health and CMV-seropositive. The chain combines TRBV20-1 with TRBJ1-1; no clear D gene. The CDR3 loop reads CSASGSGEAFF. CDR3 in DNA: TGCAGTGCCTCTGGGAGTGGTGAAGCTTTCTTT.